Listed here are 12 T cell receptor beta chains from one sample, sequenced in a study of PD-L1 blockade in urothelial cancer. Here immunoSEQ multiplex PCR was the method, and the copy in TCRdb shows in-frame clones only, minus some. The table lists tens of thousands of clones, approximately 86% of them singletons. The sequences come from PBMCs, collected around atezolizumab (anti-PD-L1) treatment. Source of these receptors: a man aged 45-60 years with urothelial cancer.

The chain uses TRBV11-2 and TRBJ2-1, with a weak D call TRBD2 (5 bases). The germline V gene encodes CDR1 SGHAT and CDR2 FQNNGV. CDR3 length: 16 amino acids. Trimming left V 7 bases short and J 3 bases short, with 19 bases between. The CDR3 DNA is TGTGCCAGCACCACTCTCGTCGGAGGAGGCTACAATGAGCAGTTCTTC. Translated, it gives CASTTLVGGGYNEQFF.

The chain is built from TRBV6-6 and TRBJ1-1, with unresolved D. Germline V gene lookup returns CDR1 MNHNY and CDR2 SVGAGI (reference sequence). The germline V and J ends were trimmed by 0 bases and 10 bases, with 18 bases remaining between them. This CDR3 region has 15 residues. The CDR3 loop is CASSYSAAGENRAFF. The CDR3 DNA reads TGTGCCAGCAGTTACTCAGCGGCGGGAGAGAACAGAGCTTTCTTT.

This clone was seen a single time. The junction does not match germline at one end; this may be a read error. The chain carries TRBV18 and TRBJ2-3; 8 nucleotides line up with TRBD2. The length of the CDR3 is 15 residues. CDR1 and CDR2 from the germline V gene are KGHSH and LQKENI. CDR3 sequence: CASSPTTSAGIRWRF. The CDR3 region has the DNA TGTGCCAGCTCACCTACGACTAGCGCGGGGATTAGGTGGAGGTTT.

CDR3 nucleotide sequence: TGTGCCAGCAGTTTATGGGTAGGGGCTGGGGCCAACGTCCTGACTTTC. This encodes CASSLWVGAGANVLTF. This chain uses TRBV28 with TRBJ2-6; D is perhaps TRBD1 (5 bases). The CDR3 extends over 16 amino acids. The germline V gene has CDR1 MDHEN and CDR2 SYDVKM. Deletions cut 0 bases from V and 2 bases from J, with 8 bases between.

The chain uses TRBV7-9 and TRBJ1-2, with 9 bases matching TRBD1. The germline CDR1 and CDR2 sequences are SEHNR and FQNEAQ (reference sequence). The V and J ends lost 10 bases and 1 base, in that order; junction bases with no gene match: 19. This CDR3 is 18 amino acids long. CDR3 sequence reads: CATPLRGTGMKFNYGYTF. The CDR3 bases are TGTGCCACCCCACTCCGTGGGACAGGGATGAAGTTTAACTATGGCTACACCTTC.

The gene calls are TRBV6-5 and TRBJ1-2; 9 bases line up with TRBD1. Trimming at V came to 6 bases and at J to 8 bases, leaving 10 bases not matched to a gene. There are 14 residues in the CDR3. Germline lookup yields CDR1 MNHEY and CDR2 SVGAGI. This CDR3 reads CASSPGTGNYGYTF. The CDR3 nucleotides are TGTGCCAGCAGCCCCGGGACAGGGAATTACGGCTACACCTTC.

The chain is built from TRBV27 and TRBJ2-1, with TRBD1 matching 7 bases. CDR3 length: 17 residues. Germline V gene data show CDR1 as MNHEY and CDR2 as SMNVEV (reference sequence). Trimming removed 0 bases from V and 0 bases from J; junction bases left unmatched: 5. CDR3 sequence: CASSLSVGDSSYNEQFF. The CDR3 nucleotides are TGTGCCAGCAGTTTATCGGTGGGGGACAGCTCCTACAATGAGCAGTTCTTC.

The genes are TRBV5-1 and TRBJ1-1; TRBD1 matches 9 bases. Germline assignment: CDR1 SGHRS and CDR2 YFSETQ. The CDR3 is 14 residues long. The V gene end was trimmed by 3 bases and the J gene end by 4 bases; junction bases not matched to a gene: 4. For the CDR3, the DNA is TGCGCCAGCAGCTCGGACAGGGGATCCACTGAAGCTTTCTTT. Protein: CASSSDRGSTEAFF.

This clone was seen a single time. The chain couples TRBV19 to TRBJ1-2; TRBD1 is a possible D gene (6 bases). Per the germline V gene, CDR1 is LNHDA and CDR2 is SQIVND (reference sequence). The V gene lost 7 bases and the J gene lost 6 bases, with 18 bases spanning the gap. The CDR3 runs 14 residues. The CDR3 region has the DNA TGTGCCAGTAAATTCCGGACAGAGGGGGATGGCTACACCTTC. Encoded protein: CASKFRTEGDGYTF. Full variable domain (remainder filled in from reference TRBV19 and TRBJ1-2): DGGITQSPKYLFRKEGQNVTLSCEQNLNHDAMYWYRQDPGQGLRLIYYSQIVNDFQKGDIAEGYSVSREKKESFPLTVTSAQKNPTAFYLCASKFRTEGDGYTFGSGTRLTVV.

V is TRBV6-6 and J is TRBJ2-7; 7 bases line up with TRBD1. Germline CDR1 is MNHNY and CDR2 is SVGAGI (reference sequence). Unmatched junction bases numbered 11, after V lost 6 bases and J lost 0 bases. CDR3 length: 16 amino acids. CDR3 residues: CASSTNRRQGSYEQYF. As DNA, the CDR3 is TGTGCCAGCAGCACTAACAGGAGACAGGGCTCCTACGAGCAGTACTTC.

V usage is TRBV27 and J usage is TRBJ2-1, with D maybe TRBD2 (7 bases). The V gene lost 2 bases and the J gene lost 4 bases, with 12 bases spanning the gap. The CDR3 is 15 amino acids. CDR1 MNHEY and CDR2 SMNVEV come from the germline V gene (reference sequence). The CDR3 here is CASSLGGGRYNEQFF. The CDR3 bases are TGTGCCAGCAGTTTAGGGGGGGGGCGGTACAATGAGCAGTTCTTC.

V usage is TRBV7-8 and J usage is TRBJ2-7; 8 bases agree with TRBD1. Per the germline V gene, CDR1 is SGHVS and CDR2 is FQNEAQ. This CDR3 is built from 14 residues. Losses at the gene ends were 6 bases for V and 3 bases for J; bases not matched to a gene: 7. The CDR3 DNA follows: TGTGCCAGCAGACTCACCGGGACAGGCTACGAGCAGTACTTC. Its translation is CASRLTGTGYEQYF.